Shown below are 4 T cell receptor beta chains from a single sample sequenced in a study of vaccination and CD4 T cells after COVID-19. Oncomine TCR Beta short-read sequencing was applied to DNA from cultured CD4+ T cells. A single record per CDR3 protein comes from TCRdb applying MiXCR to the PCR reads. The table lists under 15,000 distinct CDR3 sequences, less than 50% of them singletons. As to treatment: approximately 10-day PBMC culture with coronavirus spike peptide pools or control peptides (ViraFEST assay). Their antigens remain unidentified. The sequenced sample was CD4+ T cells from blood, cultured in vitro. The source is a human donor who had recovered from COVID-19.

V gene TRBV21-1 combines with J gene TRBJ1-4; the table's D call of TRBD1 was not tested on the DNA. TRBV21-1 is a documented pseudogene. The CDR3 consists of 17 residues. CDR3 nucleotides: TGTGCCAGCAGCAAAGAGAACCATGACAGGGTAAGAGAAAAACTGTTTTTT. Translated, it gives CASSKENHDRVREKLFF.

The chain couples TRBV6-5 to TRBJ1-2, with no clear D. The ends were cut back, 2 bases at V and 0 bases at J, with 4 bases in the middle. This CDR3 spans 13 amino acids. The V gene's germline CDR1 is MNHEY and CDR2 SVGAGI. CDR3 loop: CASSYTANYGYTF. In DNA, the CDR3 is TGTGCCAGCAGTTACACAGCTAACTATGGCTACACCTTC.

The chain couples TRBV20-1 to TRBJ2-7; 9 positions match TRBD1. Germline CDR1 and CDR2: DFQATT and SNEGSKA (reference sequence). With V trimmed by 0 bases and J by 2 bases, 5 bases remained unmatched. There are 15 residues in the CDR3. This chain's CDR3 is CSARDGQGLAYEQYF. The CDR3 DNA reads TGCAGTGCTAGAGACGGACAGGGGCTAGCCTACGAGCAGTACTTC.

The chain carries TRBV2 and TRBJ1-1; D might be TRBD1 (6 bases). In germline, CDR1 is SNHLY, CDR2 FYNNEI. CDR3 length: 13 amino acids. Trimming removed 9 bases at V and 7 bases at J, with 18 bases between. Here the CDR3 reads CARGEGRGGEAFF. The DNA of the CDR3 is TGTGCCAGGGGGGAGGGGAGAGGGGGTGAAGCTTTCTTT.